The next 28 T cell receptor beta chains were all read from a single sample in a study of OX40 agonist ivuxolimab in advanced cancers. Libraries came from the immunoSEQ multiplex PCR assay. TCRdb carries this immuneACCESS record with in-frame sequences only. Its versions omit some clonotypes, under half of them owing to an unresolved V gene in the studies checked, with the rest unexplained. The sample includes around 68,000 clones, with roughly 84% observed a single time. The ten largest clonotypes hold 15% to 20% of the sample. The sequencing used CD4+ or CD8+ T cells sorted from blood, collected in a trial of the OX40 agonist ivuxolimab. The receptors were gathered from an adult with an advanced solid tumor such as melanoma, head and neck, liver or kidney cancer.

The chain uses TRBV28 and TRBJ2-1; no clear D gene. Trimming stripped 2 bases from V and 0 bases from J, with 14 bases between. Germline V gives CDR1 MDHEN, CDR2 SYDVKM. This CDR3 spans 17 amino acids. The CDR3 DNA sequence: TGTGCCAGCAGTTTACCGGGCTCCCTAAGCTCCTACAATGAGCAGTTCTTC. Translation gives CASSLPGSLSSYNEQFF.

V and J are TRBV27 and TRBJ2-3; D remains ambiguous. V was shortened by 7 bases and J by 0 bases, with 20 bases between the two germline ends. The CDR3 extends over 17 amino acids. CDR1 and CDR2 (germline): MNHEY, SMNVEV (reference sequence). The DNA of the CDR3 is TGTGCCAGCAAGGCCCTTAAGGAGTTGCTCAGCACAGATACGCAGTATTTT. It yields the protein CASKALKELLSTDTQYF.

The rearrangement uses TRBV29-1 and TRBJ2-1; 9 nucleotides align to TRBD2. With 4 bases clipped from V and 8 bases from J, the junction kept 9 bases outside the gene matches. The CDR3 sequence is 14 residues long. Per germline, CDR1 SQVTM and CDR2 ANQGSEA. The CDR3 loop is CSVAVSGGGYEQFF. The CDR3 region has the DNA TGCAGCGTTGCCGTTAGCGGGGGCGGTTATGAGCAGTTCTTC.

This chain connects TRBV5-1 to TRBJ2-3, with 12 bases matching TRBD2. Germline loops: CDR1 SGHRS, CDR2 YFSETQ. J was trimmed by 4 bases and V by 4 bases; bases with no gene match: 10. This CDR3 is built from 17 residues. The CDR3 sequence: CASSAYPTSGGADTQYF. Here the CDR3 DNA reads TGCGCCAGCAGCGCCTACCCGACTAGCGGGGGAGCAGATACGCAGTATTTT.

The rearrangement joins TRBV7-9 to TRBJ2-5; D possibly corresponds to TRBD1 (6 bases). The CDR3 extends over 14 amino acids. The germline V and J ends were trimmed by 3 bases and 5 bases, with 13 bases remaining between them. The germline gives CDR1 SEHNR, CDR2 FQNEAQ (reference sequence). The chain's CDR3 is CASSFTRGAETQYF. CDR3 nucleotide sequence: TGTGCCAGCAGCTTTACCAGGGGCGCGGAGACCCAGTACTTC.

The rearrangement uses TRBV15 and TRBJ2-2; a weak D match, TRBD1 (6 bases). Trimming took off 0 bases at V and 4 bases at J, with 12 bases between the two ends. Germline CDR1 is LNHNV and CDR2 is YYDKDF (reference sequence). This CDR3 region has 16 residues. CDR3: CATSRDQGLGTGELFF. The CDR3, as DNA: TGTGCCACCAGCAGAGATCAGGGGCTAGGCACCGGGGAGCTGTTTTTT.

The chain recombines TRBV5-1 with TRBJ2-1, with TRBD2 matching 7 bases. Losses at the gene ends were 5 bases for V and 5 bases for J; bases not matched to a gene: 10. The CDR3 consists of 15 residues. Germline CDR1 is SGHRS and CDR2 is YFSETQ. The chain's CDR3 is CASRRLAQTNNEQFF. Here the CDR3 DNA reads TGCGCCAGCAGGAGACTAGCCCAAACTAACAATGAGCAGTTCTTC.

V and J are TRBV27 and TRBJ2-7; D is unresolved. Trimming stripped 6 bases from V and 7 bases from J, with 13 bases between. The CDR3 is 12 amino acids. Germline V gene data show CDR1 as MNHEY and CDR2 as SMNVEV (reference sequence). The DNA for the CDR3 is TGTGCCAGCAGCCCTCCCCTGGGTGAGCAGTACTTC. The encoded protein is CASSPPLGEQYF.

J is TRBJ2-1 and V is TRBV2; D might be TRBD2 (6 bases). CDR1 and CDR2 from the germline V gene are SNHLY and FYNNEI. The V end lost 6 bases, the J end lost 6 bases, and 18 bases lay between the germline ends. CDR3 length: 15 amino acids. CDR3 DNA: TGTGCCAGCAGGCCGGGGACTGGAATCTCCAATGAGCAGTTCTTC. This gives the protein CASRPGTGISNEQFF.

V is TRBV25-1 and J is TRBJ2-1, with D uncertain. Germline CDR1 is MGHDK and CDR2 is SYGVNS. There are 13 residues in the CDR3. V lost 5 bases and J lost 9, with 14 bases in between. CDR3 loop: CASSRVELGEQFF. CDR3 sequence (DNA): TGTGCCAGCAGTAGGGTAGAGTTGGGTGAGCAGTTCTTC.

The chain is built from TRBV6-1 and TRBJ1-2, with a weak D call TRBD1 (6 bases). Germline V CDR1 and CDR2: MNHNS, SASEGT. Trimming took off 7 bases at V and 4 bases at J, with 13 bases between the two ends. The CDR3 extends over 13 amino acids. This CDR3 is CASINTGIYGYTF. DNA for the CDR3: TGTGCCAGCATTAACACAGGGATCTATGGCTACACCTTC.

The chain uses TRBV9 and TRBJ1-5; no reliable D call. This CDR3 has 13 residues. Trimming removed 10 bases at V and 6 bases at J, with 17 bases between. Germline lookup yields CDR1 SGDLS and CDR2 YYNGEE. CDR3 loop: CAADPPFRQPQHF. The CDR3, as DNA: TGTGCCGCCGACCCGCCTTTTCGTCAGCCCCAGCATTTT.

This chain uses TRBV4-1 with TRBJ2-5; D not resolved. The assigned J gene may be wrong: the sequence end matches TRBJ2-7 better. Looked up from germline, CDR1 is MGHRA and CDR2 is YSYEKL. This CDR3 has 12 amino acids. CDR3 loop: CASSHLDGEQYF. The CDR3 DNA follows: TGCGCCAGCAGCCATCTGGACGGCGAGCAGTACTTC.

V usage is TRBV28 and J usage is TRBJ2-1, with D uncertain. The CDR3 is 13 residues long. V gave up 3 bases and J gave up 10 bases, with 13 bases separating them. CDR1 is MDHEN and CDR2 is SYDVKM in the germline V gene. The CDR3 sequence: CASSLVQDGEQFF. CDR3 sequence (DNA): TGTGCCAGCAGTTTGGTGCAGGATGGGGAGCAGTTCTTC.

The chain links TRBV19 to TRBJ2-7, with D uncertain. Germline values: CDR1 LNHDA, CDR2 SQIVND (reference sequence). This CDR3 comprises 14 residues. The V end lost 5 bases, the J end lost 1 base, and 12 bases lay between the germline ends. The CDR3: CASSDPGQSYEQYF. The CDR3 DNA reads as TGTGCCAGTAGTGACCCGGGTCAGTCCTACGAGCAGTACTTC. Full variable domain (remainder filled in from reference TRBV19 and TRBJ2-7): DGGITQSPKYLFRKEGQNVTLSCEQNLNHDAMYWYRQDPGQGLRLIYYSQIVNDFQKGDIAEGYSVSREKKESFPLTVTSAQKNPTAFYLCASSDPGQSYEQYFGPGTRLTVT.

V gene TRBV6-1 combines with J gene TRBJ1-6; a possible D gene is TRBD1 (6 bases). CDR1 is MNHNS and CDR2 is SASEGT in the germline V gene. The CDR3 spans 14 residues. V lost 11 bases, J lost 7 bases, and 18 bases lay in between. The CDR3 nucleotides read TGTGCCGGGAATTATGGACAGTTGAATTCACCCCTCCACTTT. This gives the protein CAGNYGQLNSPLHF.

This sequence joins TRBV4-2 and TRBJ2-1; D is undetermined. V was trimmed by 1 base and J by 0 bases, leaving 10 bases between them. This CDR3 is 16 amino acids long. Germline lookup yields CDR1 LGHNA and CDR2 YNFKEQ. The CDR3 DNA sequence: TGTGCCAGCAGCCAAGGCCGTCCCAGCTCCTACAATGAGCAGTTCTTC. It is translated as CASSQGRPSSYNEQFF.

The chain employs TRBV28 and TRBJ2-1; 13 bases line up with TRBD2. Looked up from germline, CDR1 is MDHEN and CDR2 is SYDVKM. The CDR3 extends over 15 amino acids. V dropped 7 bases and J dropped 9; count of bases not matched to a gene: 9. The CDR3 spells CASKLAGGPRVEQFF. The CDR3 coding sequence is TGTGCCAGCAAACTAGCGGGAGGGCCTCGGGTTGAGCAGTTCTTC.

This sequence joins TRBV6-5 and TRBJ2-5; D unclear. The CDR3 has 16 residues. Trimming removed 0 bases at V and 3 bases at J, with 14 bases between. In germline, CDR1 is MNHEY, CDR2 SVGAGI. The CDR3 protein is CASSYSGPSAKETQYF. The CDR3 DNA is TGTGCCAGCAGTTACTCCGGTCCATCGGCCAAAGAGACCCAGTACTTC.

J is TRBJ2-7 and V is TRBV6-5; TRBD1 matches at 8 bases. V gave up 5 bases and J gave up 0 bases; unmatched junction bases: 6. CDR1 and CDR2 from the germline V gene are MNHEY and SVGAGI. This CDR3 is built from 15 residues. The CDR3 region has the DNA TGTGCCAGCAGTCGGGACAGGACAAACTCCTACGAGCAGTACTTC. Amino acid sequence: CASSRDRTNSYEQYF.

This chain uses TRBV18 with TRBJ2-5; D not resolved. Trimming left V 6 bases short and J 2 bases short, with 13 bases between. Germline lookup yields CDR1 KGHSH and CDR2 LQKENI. The CDR3 covers 14 residues. Here the CDR3 reads CASSLGRNQETQYF. CDR3 nucleotide sequence: TGTGCCAGCTCCCTTGGACGGAATCAAGAGACCCAGTACTTC.

This chain connects TRBV5-1 to TRBJ2-5; 12 nucleotides align to TRBD2. The CDR3 loop spans 15 amino acids. The V gene's germline CDR1 is SGHRS and CDR2 YFSETQ. J gave up 4 bases and V 0 bases, and 1 base lay outside the gene matches. CDR3: CASSLVTSGRETQYF. CDR3 bases: TGCGCCAGCAGCTTGGTGACTAGCGGGAGAGAGACCCAGTACTTC.

The chain joins TRBV15 to TRBJ2-6; tentatively, D is TRBD2 (6 bases). This CDR3 region has 16 residues. CDR1 and CDR2 from the germline V gene are LNHNV and YYDKDF (reference sequence). With 1 base removed from V and 0 bases from J, the gap between germline ends came to 7 bases. The CDR3 region is CATSRGEDSGANVLTF. The CDR3 DNA is TGTGCCACCAGCAGAGGGGAGGACTCTGGGGCCAACGTCCTGACTTTC.

The CDR3 reads CASSTHSGTVQHF. CDR3 in DNA: TGTGCCAGTAGTACACATTCCGGGACAGTCCAACATTTT. This chain uses TRBV19 with TRBJ1-5, with 7 positions matching TRBD1. The CDR3 sequence is 13 residues long. Germline loops: CDR1 LNHDA, CDR2 SQIVND (reference sequence). The V gene end was trimmed by 4 bases and the J gene end by 16 bases; junction bases not matched to a gene: 13.

This clone was observed a few times. The rearrangement uses TRBV5-1 and TRBJ1-4, with 7 nucleotides matching TRBD1. Trimming took 5 bases from V and 3 from J; bases not matched to a gene: 4. The germline V gene has CDR1 SGHRS and CDR2 YFSETQ. The CDR3 runs to 14 residues. CDR3 in DNA: TGCGCCAGCAGGCCGACAGGGCCTAATGAAAAACTGTTTTTT. The encoded protein is CASRPTGPNEKLFF.

The genes are TRBV28 and TRBJ2-7; D is uncertain. V was shortened by 2 bases and J by 4 bases, with 9 bases between the two germline ends. The CDR3 length is 13 residues. Germline CDR1 reads MDHEN; CDR2 reads SYDVKM. CDR3 sequence reads: CASSLGNRYEQYF. CDR3 in DNA: TGTGCCAGCAGTTTAGGAAACAGATACGAGCAGTACTTC.

This clone was picked up one time. This chain links TRBV11-2 with TRBJ2-2, with TRBD1 identical over 7 bases. The CDR3 loop spans 15 amino acids. Germline V gives CDR1 SGHAT, CDR2 FQNNGV. Trimming cost V 1 base and J 1 base; bases outside gene matches: 0. The CDR3 sequence: CASSLGTGNTGELFF. CDR3 DNA: TGTGCCAGCAGCTTAGGGACAGGGAACACCGGGGAGCTGTTTTTT. The full variable domain, its missing parts supplied by reference TRBV11-2 and TRBJ2-2, is EAGVAQSPRYKIIEKRQSVAFWCNPISGHATLYWYQQILGQGPKLLIQFQNNGVVDDSQLPKDRFSAERLKGVDSTLKIQPAKLEDSAVYLCASSLGTGNTGELFFGEGSRLTVL.

This rearrangement joins TRBV11-3 to TRBJ1-1; D call uncertain. The germline V gene encodes CDR1 SGHNT and CDR2 YENEEA. The CDR3 length is 13 residues. V was shortened by 4 bases and J by 3 bases, with 9 bases between the two germline ends. The CDR3, as DNA: TGTGCCAGCAGCTCGTCTACGGACACTGAAGCTTTCTTT. This encodes CASSSSTDTEAFF.